This TCR beta chain comes out of a study of vaccination effects on CD4 cells after COVID-19. General study findings and limits: Healthy vaccinees' vaccine-induced clones included only 1 of 255 cross-reacting with common cold coronaviruses. Relatively few convalescent patients took part in the study, which had no early post-infection timepoints.

TCRdb keeps only in-frame clones here, not all; method: immunoSEQ multiplex PCR. Seen here are 55,000 to 70,000 clones, about 80% observed once, and the top ten hold around 0.95%. The junction had 6 bases not matched to a gene; V was cut back by 4 bases and J by 11 bases. The germline V gene encodes CDR1 MNHEY and CDR2 SVGAGI. This CDR3 comprises 12 residues. Viral peptide pools were used in the ViraFEST assay to expand antigen-specific CD4+ T cells, and sequencing came afterward. Following culture for roughly 10 days, CD4+ T cells were isolated. Participants received two doses of either the BNT162b2 or mRNA-1273 vaccine. PBMC cultures contained about 1.9 million cells per well, approximately 11 IU/ml IL-2 and 10 ug/ml peptides. IL-2 medium supplanted half the medium on days 3 and 7. About this clone: The antigen remains undetermined.

Sequenced material: CD4+ T cells from PBMCs cultured with HCoV-OC43 spike peptides, taken after COVID-19 vaccination. Subset given: HCoV-OC43 spike overlapping peptide pool stimulation. The chain joins TRBV6-5 to TRBJ1-1; 8 bases are shared with TRBD1. The sequence was obtained from a human donor who received a COVID-19 vaccine. The CDR3 DNA sequence: TGTGCCAGCAGTTTGCCGGACAGGGTTGCTTTCTTT. This sequence encodes CASSLPDRVAFF.